The clone carrying this T cell receptor (beta chain) was seen a few times. For the second PCR, which ran for roughly 6 to 12 cycles, a sample-barcoded 5' primer and a J-beta primer mix were used. Every single cDNA molecule received a tag from a template-switch adaptor with 12 random nucleotides. Individual samples furnished no less than 2.5 million CDR3-containing paired-end reads apiece. MiXCR, applied by TCRdb to the 5' RACE reads, yields one record per CDR3 protein. The top ten clones hold more than 4% of a sample with over a million distinct CDR3 sequences, roughly 43% of them seen once. With 6 bases clipped from V and 0 bases from J, the junction kept 9 bases outside the gene matches. The CDR3 covers 16 residues. The data derive from a study of blood T cells in healthy people across ages. In the study overall: In model experiments, template switching was able to capture about one barcoded beta molecule for every two T cells that were present.

Sequenced material: blood. The source of this sequence is a woman younger than 35 in good health. The rearrangement joins TRBV12-3 or TRBV12-4 to TRBJ2-3; 7 bases map to TRBD2. CDR3 sequence (DNA): TGTGCCAGCAGCCCCCCTAGCGGTCCAAGCACAGATACGCAGTATTTT. Its protein is CASSPPSGPSTDTQYF.